The next 8 T cell receptor beta chains were all read from a single sample in a study of blood T cell repertoires in COVID-19. Measured with immunoSEQ multiplex PCR; TCRdb has only the in-frame clones, and not every one. The sample has around 340,000 clones, approximately 83% seen once. Sequenced: PBMCs or T cells enriched from blood (not recorded which). The receptors here all came from a woman aged 40 to 50 with acute COVID-19.

This chain joins TRBV3-1 (or the pseudogene TRBV3-2) and TRBJ1-3; no reliable D call. V lost 4 bases and J lost 4, with 5 bases in between. The CDR3 is 12 amino acids. Germline CDR1 and CDR2: LGHDT and YNNKEL (reference sequence). As DNA, the CDR3 is TGTGCCAGCAGCCTCCAGGGAAACACCATATATTTT. Encoded protein: CASSLQGNTIYF.

The rearrangement joins TRBV7-2 to TRBJ2-5; TRBD2 agrees at 11 bases. V dropped 2 bases and J dropped 0; count of bases not matched to a gene: 2. From germline, CDR1 is SGHTA and CDR2 FQGNSA. This CDR3 contains 16 residues. The CDR3 nucleotides are TGTGCCAGCAGCTTAACTAGCGGGGGAAACCAAGAGACCCAGTACTTC. Protein: CASSLTSGGNQETQYF.

V and J are TRBV7-3 and TRBJ2-1, with D perhaps TRBD1 (6 bases). Germline values: CDR1 SGHTA, CDR2 FQGTGA. This CDR3 has 14 residues. V lost 5 bases and J lost 8, with 16 bases in between. The CDR3 coding sequence is TGTGCCAGCAGCGCAGGTACAGGGATCCATGAGCAGTTCTTC. Translation gives CASSAGTGIHEQFF.

The rearrangement links TRBV27 to TRBJ2-1, with 7 positions matching TRBD2. CDR3 length: 15 residues. V was pared by 5 bases and J by 2 bases, with 6 bases of the junction left unmatched. CDR1 and CDR2 from the germline V gene are MNHEY and SMNVEV (reference sequence). The CDR3 bases are TGTGCCAGCAGTACCCAAGCGGGACCCTACAATGAGCAGTTCTTC. Its protein is CASSTQAGPYNEQFF.

The table lists this clone with a count of one. This chain connects TRBV24-1 to TRBJ1-2; tentatively, D is TRBD1 (5 bases). CDR3 length: 14 amino acids. Germline-derived CDR1 and CDR2 are KGHDR and SFDVKD. V lost 3 bases to trimming and J lost 3 bases, with 10 bases between them. DNA for the CDR3: TGTGCCACCAGTGATCCAGGGTCTGACTATGGCTACACCTTC. Translation gives CATSDPGSDYGYTF.

This clone was seen a few times. This sequence joins TRBV4-2 and TRBJ2-2; 9 bases align to TRBD2. This CDR3 region has 16 residues. J gave up 3 bases and V 1 base, and 3 bases lay outside the gene matches. CDR1 and CDR2 (germline): LGHNA, YNFKEQ. CDR3 sequence: CASSQVSGSHTGELFF. CDR3 coding DNA: TGTGCCAGCAGCCAAGTTAGCGGGAGCCACACCGGGGAGCTGTTTTTT.

The V gene is TRBV19, the J gene TRBJ1-4; 7 bases line up with TRBD1. Unmatched junction bases numbered 8, after V lost 1 base and J lost 0 bases. Per the germline V gene, CDR1 is LNHDA and CDR2 is SQIVND (reference sequence). CDR3 length equals 18 residues. CDR3 protein: CASSIVLGGTATNEKLFF. CDR3 coding DNA: TGTGCCAGTAGTATAGTTTTGGGCGGGACAGCAACTAATGAAAAACTGTTTTTT. The whole variable domain, filled in from reference TRBV19 and TRBJ1-4, reads DGGITQSPKYLFRKEGQNVTLSCEQNLNHDAMYWYRQDPGQGLRLIYYSQIVNDFQKGDIAEGYSVSREKKESFPLTVTSAQKNPTAFYLCASSIVLGGTATNEKLFFGSGTQLSVL.

This rearrangement joins TRBV9 to TRBJ1-2; TRBD1 matches 10 bases. The CDR3 has 15 amino acids. Germline loops: CDR1 SGDLS, CDR2 YYNGEE. Trimming took 4 bases from V and 6 from J; bases not matched to a gene: 9. CDR3 protein: CASSTRDRGRDGYTF. The CDR3 coding sequence is TGTGCCAGCAGCACCCGGGACAGGGGAAGAGATGGCTACACCTTC.